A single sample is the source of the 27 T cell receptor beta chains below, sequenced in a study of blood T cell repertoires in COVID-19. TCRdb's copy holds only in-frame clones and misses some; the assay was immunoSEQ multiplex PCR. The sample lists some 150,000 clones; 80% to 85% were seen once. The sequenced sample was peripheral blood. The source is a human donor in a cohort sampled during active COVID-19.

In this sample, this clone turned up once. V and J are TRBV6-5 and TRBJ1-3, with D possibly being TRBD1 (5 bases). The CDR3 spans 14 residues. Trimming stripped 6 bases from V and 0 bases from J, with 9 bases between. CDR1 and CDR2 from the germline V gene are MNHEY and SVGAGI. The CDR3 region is CASSPGGSGNTIYF. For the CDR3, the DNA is TGTGCCAGCAGCCCGGGGGGCTCTGGAAACACCATATATTTT.

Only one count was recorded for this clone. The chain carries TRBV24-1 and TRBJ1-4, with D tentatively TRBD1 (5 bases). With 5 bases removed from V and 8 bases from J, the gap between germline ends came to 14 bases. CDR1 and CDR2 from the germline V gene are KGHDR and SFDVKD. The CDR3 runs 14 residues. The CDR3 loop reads CATSVSGEREKLFF. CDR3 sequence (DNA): TGTGCCACCAGTGTCTCGGGGGAACGCGAAAAACTGTTTTTT.

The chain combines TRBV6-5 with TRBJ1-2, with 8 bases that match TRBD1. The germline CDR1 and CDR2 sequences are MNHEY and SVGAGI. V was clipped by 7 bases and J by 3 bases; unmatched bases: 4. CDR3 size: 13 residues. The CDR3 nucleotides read TGTGCCAGCAATAAACAGGGGGACTATGGCTACACCTTC. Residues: CASNKQGDYGYTF.

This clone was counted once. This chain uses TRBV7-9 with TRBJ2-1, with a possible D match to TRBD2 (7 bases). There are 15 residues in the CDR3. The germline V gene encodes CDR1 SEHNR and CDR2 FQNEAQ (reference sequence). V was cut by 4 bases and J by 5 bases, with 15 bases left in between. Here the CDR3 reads CASSSWEGVDNEQFF. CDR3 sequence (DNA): TGTGCCAGCAGCTCATGGGAGGGGGTCGACAATGAGCAGTTCTTC.

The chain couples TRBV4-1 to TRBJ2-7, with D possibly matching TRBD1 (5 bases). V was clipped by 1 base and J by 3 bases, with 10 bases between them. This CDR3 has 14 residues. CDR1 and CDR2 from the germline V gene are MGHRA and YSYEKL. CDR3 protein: CASSQANQGYEQYF. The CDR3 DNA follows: TGCGCCAGCAGCCAAGCAAATCAGGGCTACGAGCAGTACTTC.

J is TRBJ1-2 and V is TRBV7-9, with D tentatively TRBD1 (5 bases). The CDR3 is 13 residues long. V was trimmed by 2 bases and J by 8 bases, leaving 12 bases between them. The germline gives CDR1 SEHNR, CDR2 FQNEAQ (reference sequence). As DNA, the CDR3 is TGTGCCAGCAGCTTACGAGGGGAGGAAGGCTACACCTTC. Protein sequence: CASSLRGEEGYTF.

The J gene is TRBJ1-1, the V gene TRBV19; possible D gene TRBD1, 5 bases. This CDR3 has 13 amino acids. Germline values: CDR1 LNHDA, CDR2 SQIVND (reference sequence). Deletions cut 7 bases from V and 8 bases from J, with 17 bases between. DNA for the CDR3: TGTGCCAGTACCATTGGAGGGGCGGCCGAAGCTTTCTTT. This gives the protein CASTIGGAAEAFF.

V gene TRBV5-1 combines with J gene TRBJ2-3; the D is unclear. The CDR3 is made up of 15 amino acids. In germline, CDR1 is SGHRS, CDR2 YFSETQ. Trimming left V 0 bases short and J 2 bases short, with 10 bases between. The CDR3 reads CASSLADSTTDTQYF. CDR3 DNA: TGCGCCAGCAGCTTGGCCGACTCCACCACAGATACGCAGTATTTT.

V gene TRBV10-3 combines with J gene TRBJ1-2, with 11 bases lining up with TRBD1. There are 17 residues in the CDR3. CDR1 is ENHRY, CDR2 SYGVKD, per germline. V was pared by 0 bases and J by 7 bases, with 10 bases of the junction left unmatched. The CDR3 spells CAISESILVDRGPGYTF. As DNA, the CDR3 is TGTGCCATCAGTGAGTCGATTCTAGTGGACAGGGGGCCTGGCTACACCTTC.

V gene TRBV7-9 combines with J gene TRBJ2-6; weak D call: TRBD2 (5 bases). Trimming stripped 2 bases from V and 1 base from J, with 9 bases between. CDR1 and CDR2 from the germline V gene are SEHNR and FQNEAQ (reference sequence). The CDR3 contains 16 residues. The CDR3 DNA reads TGTGCCAGCAGCTTATTTTCGGGATCTGGGGCCAACGTCCTGACTTTC. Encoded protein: CASSLFSGSGANVLTF.

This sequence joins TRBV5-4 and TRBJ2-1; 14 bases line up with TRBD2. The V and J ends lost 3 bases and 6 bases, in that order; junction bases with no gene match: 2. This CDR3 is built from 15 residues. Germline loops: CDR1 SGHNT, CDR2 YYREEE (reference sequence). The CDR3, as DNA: TGTGCCAGCAGCTCGGGACTAGCGGGGGCCAATGAGCAGTTCTTC. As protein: CASSSGLAGANEQFF.

The CDR3 DNA is TGTGCCAGTATCGGAGCGGGGACCTCCAAAAACATTCAGTACTTC. It translates to CASIGAGTSKNIQYF. This chain joins TRBV19 and TRBJ2-4; 7 bases match TRBD2. This CDR3 contains 15 residues. V lost 7 bases and J lost 2; bases outside the gene matches: 8. Germline V gene lookup returns CDR1 LNHDA and CDR2 SQIVND (reference sequence).

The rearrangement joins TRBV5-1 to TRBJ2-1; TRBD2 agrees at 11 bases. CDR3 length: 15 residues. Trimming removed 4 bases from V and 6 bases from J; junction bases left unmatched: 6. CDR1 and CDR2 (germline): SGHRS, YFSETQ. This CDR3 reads CASSQRLAGPNEQFF. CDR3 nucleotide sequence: TGCGCCAGCAGCCAACGACTAGCGGGACCCAATGAGCAGTTCTTC.

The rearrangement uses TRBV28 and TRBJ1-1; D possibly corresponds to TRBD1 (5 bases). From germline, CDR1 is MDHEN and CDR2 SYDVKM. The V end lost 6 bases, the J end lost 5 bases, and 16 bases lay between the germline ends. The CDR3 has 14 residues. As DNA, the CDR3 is TGTGCCAGCAGCAATCGAGGGACTGAAACTGAAGCTTTCTTT. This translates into CASSNRGTETEAFF.

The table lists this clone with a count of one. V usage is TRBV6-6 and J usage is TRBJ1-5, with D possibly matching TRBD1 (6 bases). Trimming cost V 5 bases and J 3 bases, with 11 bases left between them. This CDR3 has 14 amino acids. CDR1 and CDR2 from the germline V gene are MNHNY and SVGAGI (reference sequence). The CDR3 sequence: CASSRRGYNQPQHF. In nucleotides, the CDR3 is TGTGCCAGCAGTCGAAGGGGGTACAATCAGCCCCAGCATTTT.

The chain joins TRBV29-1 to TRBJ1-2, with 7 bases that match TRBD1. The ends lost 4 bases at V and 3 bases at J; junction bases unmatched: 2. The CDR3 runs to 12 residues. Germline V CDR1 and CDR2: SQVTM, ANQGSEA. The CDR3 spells CSVGQGYYGYTF. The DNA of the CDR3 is TGCAGCGTTGGACAGGGCTACTATGGCTACACCTTC. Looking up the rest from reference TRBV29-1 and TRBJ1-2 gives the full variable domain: SAVISQKPSRDICQRGTSLTIQCQVDSQVTMMFWYRQQPGQSLTLIATANQGSEATYESGFVIDKFPISRPNLTFSTLTVSNMSPEDSSIYLCSVGQGYYGYTFGSGTRLTVV.

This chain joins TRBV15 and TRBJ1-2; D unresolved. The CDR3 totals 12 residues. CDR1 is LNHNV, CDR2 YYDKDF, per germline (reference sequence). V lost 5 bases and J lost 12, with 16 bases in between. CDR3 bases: TGTGCCACCAGCTTGGGGAGCACGCCCCACACCTTC. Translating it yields CATSLGSTPHTF.

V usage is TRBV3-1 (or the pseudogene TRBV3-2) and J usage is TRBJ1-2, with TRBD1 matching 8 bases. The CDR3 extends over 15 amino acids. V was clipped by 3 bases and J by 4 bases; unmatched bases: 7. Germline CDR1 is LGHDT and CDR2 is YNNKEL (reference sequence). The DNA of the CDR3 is TGTGCCAGCAGCCACGGACAGGGCACATTCTATGGCTACACCTTC. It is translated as CASSHGQGTFYGYTF.

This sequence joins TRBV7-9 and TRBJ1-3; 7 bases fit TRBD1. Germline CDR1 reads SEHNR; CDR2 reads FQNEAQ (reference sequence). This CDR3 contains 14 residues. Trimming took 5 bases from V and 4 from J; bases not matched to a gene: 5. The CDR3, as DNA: TGTGCCAGCAGCACCGGGACAGCCGGAAACACCATATATTTT. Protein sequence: CASSTGTAGNTIYF.

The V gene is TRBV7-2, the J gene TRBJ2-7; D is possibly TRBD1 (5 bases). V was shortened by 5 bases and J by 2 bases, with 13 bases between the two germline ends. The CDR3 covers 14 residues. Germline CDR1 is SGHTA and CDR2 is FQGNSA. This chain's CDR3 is CASSTGHSPYEQYF. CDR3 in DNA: TGTGCCAGCAGCACTGGACATTCCCCCTACGAGCAGTACTTC.

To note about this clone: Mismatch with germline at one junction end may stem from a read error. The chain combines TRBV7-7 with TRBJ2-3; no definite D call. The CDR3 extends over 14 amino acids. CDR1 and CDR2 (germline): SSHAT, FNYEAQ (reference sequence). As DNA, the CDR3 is TGTGCTAGCAGCCCAATAGTAGTCACAGATACGCAGTATTTT. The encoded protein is CASSPIVVTDTQYF.

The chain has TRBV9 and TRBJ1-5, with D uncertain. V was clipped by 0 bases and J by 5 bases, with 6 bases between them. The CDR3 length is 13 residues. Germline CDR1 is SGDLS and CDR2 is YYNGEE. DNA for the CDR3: TGTGCCAGCAGCGTAGCTATGGATCAGCCCCAGCATTTT. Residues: CASSVAMDQPQHF.

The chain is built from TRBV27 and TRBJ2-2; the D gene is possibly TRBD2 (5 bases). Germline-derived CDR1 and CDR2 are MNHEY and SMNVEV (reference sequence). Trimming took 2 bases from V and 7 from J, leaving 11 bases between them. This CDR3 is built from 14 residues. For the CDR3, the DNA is TGTGCCAGCAGTTTAAGGAGGACCGGCGGGGAGCTGTTTTTT. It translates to CASSLRRTGGELFF.

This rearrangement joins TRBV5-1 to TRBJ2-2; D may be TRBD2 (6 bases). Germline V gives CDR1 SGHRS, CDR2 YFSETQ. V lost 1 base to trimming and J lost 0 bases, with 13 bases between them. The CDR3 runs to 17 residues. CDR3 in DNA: TGCGCCAGCAGCTTGCGGTGGGACTCCGCGAACACCGGGGAGCTGTTTTTT. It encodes CASSLRWDSANTGELFF. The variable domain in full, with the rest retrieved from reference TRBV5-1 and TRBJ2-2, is KAGVTQTPRYLIKTRGQQVTLSCSPISGHRSVSWYQQTPGQGLQFLFEYFSETQRNKGNFPGRFSGRQFSNSRSEMNVSTLELGDSALYLCASSLRWDSANTGELFFGEGSRLTVL.

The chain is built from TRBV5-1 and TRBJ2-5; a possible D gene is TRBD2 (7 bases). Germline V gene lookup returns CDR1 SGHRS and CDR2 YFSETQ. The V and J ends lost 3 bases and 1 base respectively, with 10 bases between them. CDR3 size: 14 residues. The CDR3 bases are TGCGCCAGCAGCTCGGGGGGCCTCCAAGAGACCCAGTACTTC. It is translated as CASSSGGLQETQYF.

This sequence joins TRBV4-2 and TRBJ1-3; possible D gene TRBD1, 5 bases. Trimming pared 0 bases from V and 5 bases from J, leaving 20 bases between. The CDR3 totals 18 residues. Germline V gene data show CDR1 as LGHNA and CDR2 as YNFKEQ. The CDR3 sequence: CASSQDLSGGVDRNTIYF. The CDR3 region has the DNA TGTGCCAGCAGCCAAGATCTCAGCGGAGGGGTCGATAGAAACACCATATATTTT.

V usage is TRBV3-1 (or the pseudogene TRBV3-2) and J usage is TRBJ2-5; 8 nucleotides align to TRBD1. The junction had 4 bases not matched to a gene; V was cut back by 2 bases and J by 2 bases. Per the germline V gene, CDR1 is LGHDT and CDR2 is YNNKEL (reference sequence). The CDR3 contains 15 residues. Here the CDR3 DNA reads TGTGCCAGCAGCCAACCTCACAGGGGGCAAGAGACCCAGTACTTC. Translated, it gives CASSQPHRGQETQYF.